This TCR beta chain was identified in a study of blood T cell repertoires in COVID-19. At the level of the study: Sites in the United States, Italy and Spain provided acute and convalescent COVID-19 samples. PBMCs, B-cell-depleted T cells, or T cells were the source of the cDNA or gDNA that made up the material.

Source study methods: Amplification from reference gene primers served as the basis for estimated nucleated cell counts. TCRdb's table, derived via immunoSEQ multiplex PCR, lists solely in-frame clones and lacks some. The D gene and trimming were derived from the DNA, and the V and J assignments and clone size from that table. The sample consists of roughly 300,000 clones, more than 75% of them appearing once. The V gene's germline CDR1 is SGHAT and CDR2 FQNNGV. The CDR3 sequence is 14 residues long. With 2 bases removed from V and 5 bases from J, the gap between germline ends came to 9 bases. The chain employs TRBV11-2 and TRBJ2-2, with D possibly matching TRBD2 (6 bases). This receptor was obtained from a woman between 45 and 60 years old with acute or convalescent COVID-19. Sequenced: peripheral blood. This CDR3 is CASSLIAVTGELFF. CDR3 coding DNA: TGTGCCAGCAGCTTAATAGCGGTAACCGGGGAGCTGTTTTTT.